This record looks at one TCR beta chain sequence and its context. What this receptor recognizes is not known. No quality values exist for individual bases; no much larger clone is one base distant. These data come from a study of T cell responses to AZD1222 COVID-19 vaccine (dated by TCRdb to the early 2020s). About the investigation overall: A total of around 240 trial participants underwent TCR sequencing, of whom 207 received two doses of AZD1222 and about 25 received two doses of the MenACWY control vaccine. Enrollment into the trials was organized by age into subgroups of 18-55, 56-69 and 70-plus years, and those subgroups contained approximately 160, 26 and 62 TCR-sequenced participants, respectively. Broad study findings and their caveats: In the small 56-69-year group, the increase in depth fell short of significance, most likely because of low power. After two AZD1222 doses, spike-specific TCR breadth and depth were significantly higher than at day 0 and than in MenACWY recipients. Reportedly, close to half of the unique spike-specific TCRs recognized epitopes lying outside the regions that are mutated in the B.1.351 and B.1.1.7 variants. Because no samples from the day 14 peak response were available, repertoires could be characterized only after the peak T cell response. Vaccine-associated CD4 TCRs spanned the whole spike protein, with dominant responses in regions 160-218 and 743-854. Only five or six AZD1222 recipients were SARS-CoV-2 seropositive at baseline, limiting conclusions about previously exposed vaccinees. Most participants were white British and females outnumbered males, and the authors suggested that clonal diversity may have been underestimated.

The CDR3 regions of human TCRbeta chains were analyzed by immunosequencing. The original pipeline was this. Repertoire TCRs were matched against a reference library of SARS-CoV-2-specific TCRs generated with the MIRA antigen-specificity platform. Breadth was defined as the fraction of unique TCRs that were SARS-CoV-2-associated. Depth was defined as the fraction of total T cells that were SARS-CoV-2-associated. Using the MIRA data, each spike-specific TCR was mapped to the spike region that the TCR reacts to and placed in a CD4 or CD8 class. Log10-transformed breadth and depth values were compared by one-way ANOVA with Sidak's multiple comparisons tests. Imported from immuneACCESS, the table was reduced by TCRdb to in-frame sequences with V and J called. These copies leave out some clones; in studies compared against another copy, an unresolved V gene accounts for under half, and the cause of the remainder is not known. That table supplies the V and J calls and clone size; D and trimming were determined from the DNA. The sample table holds 150,000 or so clones, of which 85% to 90% were seen once. Jointly, the top ten make up approximately 4% of the sample.

This specimen's time point label, per the study, means: about 28 days (+/-7) after the second vaccine dose. The treatment or condition label here, explained by the study, means: meningococcal conjugate vaccine given as trial control. Vaccinee samples were obtained from the UK trials COV001 and COV002, which included a single-blind randomized controlled phase 2/3 trial of AZD1222 (ChAdOx1 nCoV-19) in healthy adults. For TCRbeta chain sequencing, PBMC samples were collected from trial participants at day 0 and at day 28 after the second dose. This TCR derives from an adult who received the MenACWY meningococcal vaccine as a control. The source material was peripheral blood, sampled 28 days after the second dose of the MenACWY control vaccine.

The nucleotide sequence is TGTGCCAGCAGCCCCGGGACGGGACCTGGCTACGAGCAGTACTTC. Translated, this gives CASSPGTGPGYEQYF. This receptor chain uses TRBV9 and TRBJ2-7; the D segment might be TRBD1 or TRBD2, since each matches 5 bases. In the germline V gene, CDR1 corresponds to SGDLS and CDR2 to YYNGEE. From cysteine to phenylalanine, the CDR3 is 15 amino acids long. The only DNA kept is the CDR3, 45 bases in frame from the first base. V is pared back by 4 bases and J by 3 bases, with 17 bases lying between the germline termini.